These 17 T cell receptor beta chains were all obtained from the same sample, sequenced in a study of T cell responses to AZD1222 COVID-19 vaccine (dated by TCRdb to the early 2020s). The sample's time point label is to be understood as: baseline before first vaccination. Library creation used the immunoSEQ multiplex PCR assay. The clones in this table, taken by TCRdb from immuneACCESS, are in-frame only. Not every clone is retained; where verified, under half of the shortfall comes from an unresolved V gene, and the cause of the rest is unknown. The sample records 85,000 to 120,000 clones, 90% of which are singletons. The top ten hold less than 6% of the sample. Specimen: peripheral blood, collected on day 0 of AZD1222 vaccination. The origin of the receptors is an adult in good health.

This sequence joins TRBV27 and TRBJ2-5; 9 positions agree with TRBD2. Germline lookup yields CDR1 MNHEY and CDR2 SMNVEV (reference sequence). CDR3 length: 15 residues. V trimming: 10 bases; J trimming: 5 bases; junction bases outside the gene matches: 14. The CDR3 region is CATNTLAGIRETQYF. The CDR3, as DNA: TGTGCCACCAACACCCTAGCGGGAATTAGGGAGACCCAGTACTTC.

V gene TRBV24-1 combines with J gene TRBJ2-3; D not certain. V lost 9 bases and J 2 bases, leaving 8 bases between the germline ends. Per the germline V gene, CDR1 is KGHDR and CDR2 is SFDVKD. This CDR3 is built from 12 residues. CDR3 region: CATADLTDTQYF. The CDR3 DNA reads TGTGCCACCGCCGACCTCACAGATACGCAGTATTTT.

The chain has TRBV5-6 and TRBJ2-7; D is unclear. Trimming left V 2 bases short and J 5 bases short, with 8 bases between. Per the germline V gene, CDR1 is SGHDT and CDR2 is YYEEEE. The CDR3 loop spans 12 amino acids. CDR3 sequence reads: CASSFGRNEQYF. DNA for the CDR3: TGTGCCAGCAGCTTCGGTAGAAACGAGCAGTACTTC.

The chain carries TRBV6-5 and TRBJ2-2; 8 bases agree with TRBD1. CDR1 is MNHEY, CDR2 SVGAGI, per germline. V trimming: 11 bases; J trimming: 7 bases; junction bases outside the gene matches: 9. The CDR3 loop spans 13 amino acids. This CDR3 reads CAGRTGTNGELFF. CDR3 bases: TGTGCCGGACGGACAGGGACGAACGGGGAGCTGTTTTTT.

V usage is TRBV7-9 and J usage is TRBJ1-5; D not resolved. Germline CDR1 is SEHNR and CDR2 is FQNEAQ (reference sequence). The CDR3 length is 15 residues. The V end was cut by 1 base, the J end by 7 bases, with 14 bases between. The DNA of the CDR3 is TGTGCCAGCAGCTTAGTTGGAGGGTTGGGACAGCCCCAGCATTTT. It yields the protein CASSLVGGLGQPQHF.

The chain couples TRBV28 to TRBJ2-5; D is undetermined. Germline V gene sequence: CDR1 MDHEN, CDR2 SYDVKM. The CDR3 has 13 residues. Trimming removed 6 bases from V and 2 bases from J, with 10 bases in between. CDR3 amino acids: CASSLKKQETQYF. The CDR3, as DNA: TGTGCCAGCAGCCTAAAAAAACAAGAGACCCAGTACTTC.

V is TRBV3-1 (or the pseudogene TRBV3-2) and J is TRBJ1-4; D might be TRBD1 (5 bases). Germline lookup yields CDR1 LGHDT and CDR2 YNNKEL (reference sequence). The CDR3 is 14 residues long. V was trimmed by 4 bases and J by 11 bases, leaving 17 bases between them. DNA for the CDR3: TGTGCCAGCAGCCCCGGGAGGGCAGGGATGAAACTGTTTTTT. Protein sequence: CASSPGRAGMKLFF.

The J gene is TRBJ1-1, the V gene TRBV11-3; 11 nucleotides match TRBD1. Germline-derived CDR1 and CDR2 are SGHNT and YENEEA. The CDR3 runs to 15 residues. V trimming: 6 bases; J trimming: 8 bases; junction bases outside the gene matches: 11. The CDR3 loop reads CASSLKPGQGEEAFF. The CDR3 bases are TGTGCCAGCAGTTTAAAACCGGGACAGGGGGAAGAAGCTTTCTTT.

The chain couples TRBV30 to TRBJ1-1; D is uncertain. Germline V lookup: CDR1 GTSNPN, CDR2 SVGIG (reference sequence). The CDR3 is 11 residues long. The V end lost 0 bases, the J end lost 7 bases, and 6 bases lay between the germline ends. This chain's CDR3 is CAWSVPREAFF. The CDR3 DNA sequence: TGTGCCTGGAGTGTACCTCGTGAAGCTTTCTTT.

The chain carries TRBV7-8 and TRBJ1-5; TRBD1 matches 7 bases. J gave up 12 bases and V 4 bases, and 12 bases lay outside the gene matches. Looked up from germline, CDR1 is SGHVS and CDR2 is FQNEAQ. The CDR3 totals 14 residues. The CDR3 region is CASSSPRGLGSQHF. DNA for the CDR3: TGTGCCAGCAGCTCCCCGAGGGGGCTTGGGAGCCAGCATTTT.

The chain uses TRBV28 and TRBJ1-1; D perhaps matches TRBD1 (5 bases). Trimming took 5 bases from V and 4 from J, leaving 17 bases between them. The germline V gene encodes CDR1 MDHEN and CDR2 SYDVKM. The CDR3 length is 15 residues. In DNA form, the CDR3 reads TGTGCCAGCAGTCCACGGACCTACGGGGGCACTGAAGCTTTCTTT. Residues: CASSPRTYGGTEAFF.

The chain uses TRBV6-5 and TRBJ1-5; TRBD1 aligns across 7 bases. The germline CDR1 and CDR2 sequences are MNHEY and SVGAGI. This CDR3 has 13 amino acids. V was pared by 7 bases and J by 5 bases, with 5 bases of the junction left unmatched. The CDR3 DNA follows: TGTGCCAGCACCGCGACAGGGCATCAGCCCCAGCATTTT. The encoded protein is CASTATGHQPQHF.

This chain links TRBV6-6 with TRBJ1-1, with D unresolved. The CDR3 is made up of 12 amino acids. V shed 6 bases and J shed 7 bases, with 12 bases lying between them. CDR1 and CDR2 (germline): MNHNY, SVGAGI (reference sequence). The CDR3 region has the DNA TGTGCCAGCAGCCCCGAGGGCGGTGAAGCTTTCTTT. It codes for CASSPEGGEAFF.

V gene TRBV15 combines with J gene TRBJ2-1, with TRBD1 as a possible D gene (9 bases). CDR3 size: 17 residues. Germline V gives CDR1 LNHNV, CDR2 YYDKDF (reference sequence). Trimming left V 1 base short and J 4 bases short, with 17 bases between. CDR3 residues: CATSRAGGGQGYNEQFF. In DNA form, the CDR3 reads TGTGCCACCAGCAGAGCCGGGGGGGGACAGGGTTACAATGAGCAGTTCTTC.

This clone was recorded a few times. This chain joins TRBV10-1 and TRBJ2-7, with TRBD2 matching 10 bases. The CDR3 totals 15 residues. Germline loops: CDR1 WNHNN, CDR2 SYGVQD (reference sequence). With V trimmed by 4 bases and J by 7 bases, 10 bases remained unmatched. This CDR3 reads CASSGRKREGWEQYF. CDR3 nucleotides: TGCGCCAGCAGTGGTCGAAAGCGGGAGGGATGGGAGCAGTACTTC.

The J gene is TRBJ2-2, the V gene TRBV13; D ambiguous. The germline V and J ends were trimmed by 4 bases and 7 bases, with 16 bases remaining between them. This CDR3 is 15 amino acids long. Germline CDR1 and CDR2: PRHDT and FYEKMQ (reference sequence). The CDR3 DNA reads TGTGCCAGCAGCTCATCACTGGAGACCGGCGGGGAGCTGTTTTTT. As protein: CASSSSLETGGELFF.

This rearrangement joins TRBV5-4 to TRBJ1-1; no definite D call. The germline V gene has CDR1 SGHNT and CDR2 YYREEE (reference sequence). V gave up 0 bases and J gave up 1 base, with 7 bases separating them. The CDR3 length is 14 residues. The CDR3: CASSLDAGNTEAFF. The CDR3 bases are TGTGCCAGCAGCTTGGATGCAGGGAACACTGAAGCTTTCTTT.